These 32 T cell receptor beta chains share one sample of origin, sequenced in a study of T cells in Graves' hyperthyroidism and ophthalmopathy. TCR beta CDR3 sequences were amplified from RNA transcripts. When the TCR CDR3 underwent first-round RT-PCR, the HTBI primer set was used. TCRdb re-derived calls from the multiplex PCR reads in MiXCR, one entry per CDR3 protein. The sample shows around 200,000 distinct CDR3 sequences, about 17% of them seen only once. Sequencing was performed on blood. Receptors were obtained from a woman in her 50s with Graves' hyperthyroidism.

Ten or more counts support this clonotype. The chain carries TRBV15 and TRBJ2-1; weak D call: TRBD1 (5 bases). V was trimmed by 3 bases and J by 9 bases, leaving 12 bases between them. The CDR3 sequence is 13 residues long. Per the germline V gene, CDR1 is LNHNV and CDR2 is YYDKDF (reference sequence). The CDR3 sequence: CATSRSQASEQFF. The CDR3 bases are TGTGCCACCAGCAGGTCACAGGCTAGTGAGCAGTTCTTC.

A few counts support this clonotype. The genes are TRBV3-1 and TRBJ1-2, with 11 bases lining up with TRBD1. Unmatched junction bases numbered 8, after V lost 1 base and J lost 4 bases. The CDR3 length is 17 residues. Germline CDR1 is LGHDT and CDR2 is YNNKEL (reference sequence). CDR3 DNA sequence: TGTGCCAGCAGCCAAGTGGGGACAGGGGGGCTCCTCTATGGCTACACCTTC. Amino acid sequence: CASSQVGTGGLLYGYTF.

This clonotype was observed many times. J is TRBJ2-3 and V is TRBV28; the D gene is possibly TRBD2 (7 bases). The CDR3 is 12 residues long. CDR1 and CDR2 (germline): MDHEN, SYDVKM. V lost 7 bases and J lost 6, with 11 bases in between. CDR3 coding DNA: TGTGCCAGCATCGGGGGGCCCGATACGCAGTATTTT. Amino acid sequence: CASIGGPDTQYF.

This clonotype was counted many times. The CDR3 DNA reads TGTGCCAGCAGCTTAGCAGCCAGGGAGAATGGCTACACCTTC. This gives the protein CASSLAARENGYTF. V usage is TRBV7-2 and J usage is TRBJ1-2; maybe TRBD1 (5 bases). The CDR3 sequence is 14 residues long. Germline V gene sequence: CDR1 SGHTA, CDR2 FQGNSA. The germline V and J ends were trimmed by 0 bases and 6 bases, with 11 bases remaining between them. The entire variable domain, with the rest obtained from reference TRBV7-2 and TRBJ1-2, is as follows: GAGVSQSPSNKVTEKGKDVELRCDPISGHTALYWYRQSLGQGLEFLIYFQGNSAPDKSGLPSDRFSAERTGGSVSTLTIQRTQQEDSAVYLCASSLAARENGYTFGSGTRLTVV.

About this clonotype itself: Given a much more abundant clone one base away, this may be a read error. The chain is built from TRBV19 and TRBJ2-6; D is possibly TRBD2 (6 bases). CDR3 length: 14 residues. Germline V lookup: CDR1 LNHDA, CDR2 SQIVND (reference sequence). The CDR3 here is CASGGWSGSNVLTF. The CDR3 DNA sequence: TGTGCCAGCGGGGGATGGTCTGGGTCCAACGTCCTGACTTTC. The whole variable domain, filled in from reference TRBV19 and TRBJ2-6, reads DGGITQSPKYLFRKEGQNVTLSCEQNLNHDAMYWYRQDPGQGLRLIYYSQIVNDFQKGDIAEGYSVSREKKESFPLTVTSAQKNPTAFYLCASGGWSGSNVLTFGAGSRLTVL.

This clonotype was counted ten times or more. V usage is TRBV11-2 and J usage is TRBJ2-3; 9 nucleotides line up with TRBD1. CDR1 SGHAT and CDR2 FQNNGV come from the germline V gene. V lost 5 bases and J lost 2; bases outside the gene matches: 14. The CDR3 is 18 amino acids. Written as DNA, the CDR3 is TGTGCCAGCAGCCCGACAGGGGGGGGACCACCTACCACAGATACGCAGTATTTT. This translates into CASSPTGGGPPTTDTQYF. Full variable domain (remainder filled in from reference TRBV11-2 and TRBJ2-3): EAGVAQSPRYKIIEKRQSVAFWCNPISGHATLYWYQQILGQGPKLLIQFQNNGVVDDSQLPKDRFSAERLKGVDSTLKIQPAKLEDSAVYLCASSPTGGGPPTTDTQYFGPGTRLTVL.

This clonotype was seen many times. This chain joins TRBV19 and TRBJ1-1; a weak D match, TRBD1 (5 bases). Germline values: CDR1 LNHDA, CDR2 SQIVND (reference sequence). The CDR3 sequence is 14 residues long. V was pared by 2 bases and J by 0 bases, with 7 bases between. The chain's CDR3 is CASSIQGVNTEAFF. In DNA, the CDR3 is TGTGCCAGTAGTATACAGGGCGTGAACACTGAAGCTTTCTTT.

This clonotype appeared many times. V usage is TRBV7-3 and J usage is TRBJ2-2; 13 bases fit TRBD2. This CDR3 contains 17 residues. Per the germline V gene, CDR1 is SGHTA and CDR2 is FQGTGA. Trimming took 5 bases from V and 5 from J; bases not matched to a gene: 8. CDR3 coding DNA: TGTGCCAGCAGCCCAACTAGCGGGGGGGCCGGTACCGGGGAGCTGTTTTTT. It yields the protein CASSPTSGGAGTGELFF. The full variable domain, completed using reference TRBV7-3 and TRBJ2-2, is GAGVSQTPSNKVTEKGKYVELRCDPISGHTALYWYRQSLGQGPEFLIYFQGTGAADDSGLPNDRFFAVRPEGSVSTLKIQRTERGDSAVYLCASSPTSGGAGTGELFFGEGSRLTVL.

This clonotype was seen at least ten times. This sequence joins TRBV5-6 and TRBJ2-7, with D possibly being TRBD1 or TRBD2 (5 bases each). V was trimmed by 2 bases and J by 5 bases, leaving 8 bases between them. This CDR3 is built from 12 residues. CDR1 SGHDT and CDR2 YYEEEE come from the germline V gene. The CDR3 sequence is CASSLVGDEQYF. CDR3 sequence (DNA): TGTGCCAGCAGCTTAGTGGGGGACGAGCAGTACTTC.

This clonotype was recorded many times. The CDR3, as DNA: TGTGCCAGCAGCCAAGGTAGTACAGGGACGAATGAGCAGTTCTTC. This sequence encodes CASSQGSTGTNEQFF. The chain combines TRBV3-1 with TRBJ2-1; perhaps TRBD1 as D (6 bases). The CDR3 length is 15 residues. V lost 1 base, J lost 7 bases, and 14 bases lay in between. Germline lookup yields CDR1 LGHDT and CDR2 YNNKEL (reference sequence).

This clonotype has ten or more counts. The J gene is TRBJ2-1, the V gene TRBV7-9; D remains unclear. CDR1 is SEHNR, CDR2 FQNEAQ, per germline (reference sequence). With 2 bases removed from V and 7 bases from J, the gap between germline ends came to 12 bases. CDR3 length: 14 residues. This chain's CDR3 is CASSLPLFPNEQFF. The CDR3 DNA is TGTGCCAGCAGCTTACCCCTATTTCCTAATGAGCAGTTCTTC.

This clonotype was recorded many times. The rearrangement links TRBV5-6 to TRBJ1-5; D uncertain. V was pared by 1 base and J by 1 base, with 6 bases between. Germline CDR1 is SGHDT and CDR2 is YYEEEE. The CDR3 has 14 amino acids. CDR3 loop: CASSLQWSNQPQHF. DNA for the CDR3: TGTGCCAGCAGCTTGCAGTGGAGCAATCAGCCCCAGCATTTT.

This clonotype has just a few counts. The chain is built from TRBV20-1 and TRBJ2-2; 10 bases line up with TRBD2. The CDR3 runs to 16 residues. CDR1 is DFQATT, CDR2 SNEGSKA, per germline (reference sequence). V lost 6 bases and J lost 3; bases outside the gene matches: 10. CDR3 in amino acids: CSARALAGDHTGELFF. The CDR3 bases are TGCAGTGCCCGCGCGCTAGCGGGGGATCACACCGGGGAGCTGTTTTTT.

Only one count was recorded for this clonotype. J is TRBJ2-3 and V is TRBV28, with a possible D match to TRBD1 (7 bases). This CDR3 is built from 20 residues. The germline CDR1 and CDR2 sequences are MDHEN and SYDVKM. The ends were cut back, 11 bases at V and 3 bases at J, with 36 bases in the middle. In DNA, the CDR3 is TGTGCCGTCTTCGGCGGGACAGACAGACTAGTTGCGAGAACTACAGATACGCAGTATTTT. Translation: CAVFGGTDRLVARTTDTQYF.

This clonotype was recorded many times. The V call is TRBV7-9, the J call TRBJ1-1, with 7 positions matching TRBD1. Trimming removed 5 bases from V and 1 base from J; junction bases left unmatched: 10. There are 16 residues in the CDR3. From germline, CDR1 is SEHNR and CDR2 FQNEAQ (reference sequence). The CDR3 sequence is CASSPRGGQGNTEAFF. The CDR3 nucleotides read TGTGCCAGCAGCCCCAGGGGGGGCCAGGGGAACACTGAAGCTTTCTTT.

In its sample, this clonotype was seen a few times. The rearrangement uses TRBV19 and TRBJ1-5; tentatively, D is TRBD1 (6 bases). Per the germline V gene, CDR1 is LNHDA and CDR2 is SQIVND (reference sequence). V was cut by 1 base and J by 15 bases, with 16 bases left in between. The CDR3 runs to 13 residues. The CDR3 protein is CASSIARQGGWHF. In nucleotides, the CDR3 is TGTGCCAGTAGTATAGCGCGGCAAGGGGGGTGGCATTTT.

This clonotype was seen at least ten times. The CDR3 DNA is TGTGCCAGCACTAGTTTATTGTTTTCCGAAAAAATGAACACTGAAGCTTTCTTT. It yields the protein CASTSLLFSEKMNTEAFF. The chain has TRBV7-8 and TRBJ1-1; no firm D call. Between the trimmed V and J ends, which lost 7 bases and 0 bases, there was a span of 24 bases. There are 18 residues in the CDR3. Germline V gene sequence: CDR1 SGHVS, CDR2 FQNEAQ.

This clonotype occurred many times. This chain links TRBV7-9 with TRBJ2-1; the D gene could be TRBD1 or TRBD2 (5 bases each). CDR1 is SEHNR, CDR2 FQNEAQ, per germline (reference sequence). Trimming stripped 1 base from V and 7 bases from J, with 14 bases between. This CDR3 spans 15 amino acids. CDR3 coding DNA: TGTGCCAGCAGCTTAGAGAGAGGGGCTAGGAATGAGCAGTTCTTC. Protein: CASSLERGARNEQFF.

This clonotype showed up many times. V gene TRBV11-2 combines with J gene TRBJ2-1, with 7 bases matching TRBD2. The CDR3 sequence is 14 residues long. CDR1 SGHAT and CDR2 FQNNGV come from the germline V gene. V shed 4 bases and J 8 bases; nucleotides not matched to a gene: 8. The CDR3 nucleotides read TGTGCCAGCAGCTCAGGACTAGGCCGCGATGAGCAGTTCTTC. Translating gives CASSSGLGRDEQFF.

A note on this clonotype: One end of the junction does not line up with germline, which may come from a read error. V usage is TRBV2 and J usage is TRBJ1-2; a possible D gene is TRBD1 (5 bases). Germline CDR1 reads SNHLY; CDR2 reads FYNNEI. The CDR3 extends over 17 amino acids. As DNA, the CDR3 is TGTGCCGGCAGTGAATTGAGGCAGGGCGGCCTCTACTATGGCTACACCTTC. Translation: CAGSELRQGGLYYGYTF. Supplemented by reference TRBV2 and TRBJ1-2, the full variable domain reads EPEVTQTPSHQVTQMGQEVILRCVPISNHLYFYWYRQILGQKVEFLVSFYNNEISEKSEIFDDQFSVERPDGSNFTLKIRSTKLEDSAMYFCAGSELRQGGLYYGYTFGSGTRLTVV.

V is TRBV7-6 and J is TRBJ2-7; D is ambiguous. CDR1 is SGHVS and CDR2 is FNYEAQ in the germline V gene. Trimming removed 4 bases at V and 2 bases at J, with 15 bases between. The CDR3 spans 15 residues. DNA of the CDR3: TGTGCCAGCAGCTCCTCCCGTTCATCCGCCTACGAGCAGTACTTC. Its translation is CASSSSRSSAYEQYF.

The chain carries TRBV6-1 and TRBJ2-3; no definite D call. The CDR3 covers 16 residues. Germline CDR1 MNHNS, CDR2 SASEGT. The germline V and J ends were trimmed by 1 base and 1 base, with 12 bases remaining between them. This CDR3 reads CASSEEGKVGTDTQYF. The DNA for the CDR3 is TGTGCCAGCAGTGAAGAGGGTAAGGTGGGCACAGATACGCAGTATTTT.

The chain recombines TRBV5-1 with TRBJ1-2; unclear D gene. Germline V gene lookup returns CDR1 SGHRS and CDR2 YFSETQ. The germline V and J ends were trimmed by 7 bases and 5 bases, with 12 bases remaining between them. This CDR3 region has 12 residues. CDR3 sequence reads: CASGEPGYGYTF. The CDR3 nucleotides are TGCGCCAGCGGAGAGCCGGGGTATGGCTACACCTTC.

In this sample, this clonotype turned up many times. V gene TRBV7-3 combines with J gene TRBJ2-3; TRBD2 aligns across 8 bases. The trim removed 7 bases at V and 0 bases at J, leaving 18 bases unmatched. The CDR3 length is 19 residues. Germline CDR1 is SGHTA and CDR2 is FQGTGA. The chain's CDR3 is CASTSRSGTRSWSTDTQYF. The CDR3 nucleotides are TGTGCCAGCACCTCCCGCTCCGGGACTAGGTCGTGGAGCACAGATACGCAGTATTTT.

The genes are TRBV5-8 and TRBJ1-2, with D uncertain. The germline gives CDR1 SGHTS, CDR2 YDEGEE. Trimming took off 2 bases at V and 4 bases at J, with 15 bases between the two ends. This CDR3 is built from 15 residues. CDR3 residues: CASSLALMEVYGYTF. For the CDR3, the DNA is TGTGCCAGCAGCTTAGCGCTCATGGAGGTCTATGGCTACACCTTC.

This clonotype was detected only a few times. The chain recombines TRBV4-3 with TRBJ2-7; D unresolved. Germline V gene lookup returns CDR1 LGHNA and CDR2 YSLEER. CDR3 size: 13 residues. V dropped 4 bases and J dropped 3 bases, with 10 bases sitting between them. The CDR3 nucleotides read TGCGCCAGCAGCCGGGGTAGTGGCTACGAGCAGTACTTC. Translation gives CASSRGSGYEQYF.

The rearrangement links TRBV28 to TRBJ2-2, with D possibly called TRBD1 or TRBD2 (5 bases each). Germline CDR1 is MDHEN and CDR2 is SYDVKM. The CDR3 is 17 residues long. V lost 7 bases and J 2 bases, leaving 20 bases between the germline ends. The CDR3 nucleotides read TGTGCCAGCAACGAGCCTCGAGGGACGGAAAACACCGGGGAGCTGTTTTTT. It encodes CASNEPRGTENTGELFF.

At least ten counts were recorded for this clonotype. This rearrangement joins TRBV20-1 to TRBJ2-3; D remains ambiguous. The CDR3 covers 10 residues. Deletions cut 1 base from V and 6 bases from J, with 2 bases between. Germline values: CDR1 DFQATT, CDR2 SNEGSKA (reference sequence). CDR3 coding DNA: TGCAGTGCTAGAGTGGATACGCAGTATTTT. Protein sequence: CSARVDTQYF.

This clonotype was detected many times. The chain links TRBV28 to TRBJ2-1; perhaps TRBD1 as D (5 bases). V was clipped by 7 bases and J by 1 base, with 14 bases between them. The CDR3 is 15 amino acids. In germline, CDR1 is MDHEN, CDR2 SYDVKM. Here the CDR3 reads CASTSQGRSYNEQFF. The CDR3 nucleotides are TGTGCCAGCACTTCTCAGGGAAGATCCTACAATGAGCAGTTCTTC. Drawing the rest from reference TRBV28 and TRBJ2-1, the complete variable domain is DVKVTQSSRYLVKRTGEKVFLECVQDMDHENMFWYRQDPGLGLRLIYFSYDVKMKEKGDIPEGYSVSREKKERFSLILESASTNQTSMYLCASTSQGRSYNEQFFGPGTRLTVL.

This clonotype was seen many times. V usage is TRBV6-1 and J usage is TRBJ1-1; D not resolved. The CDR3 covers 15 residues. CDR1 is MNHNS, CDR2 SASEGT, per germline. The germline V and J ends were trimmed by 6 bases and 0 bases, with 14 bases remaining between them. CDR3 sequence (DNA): TGTGCCAGCAGCCCCTTTGGCAGGATGAACACTGAAGCTTTCTTT. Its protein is CASSPFGRMNTEAFF.

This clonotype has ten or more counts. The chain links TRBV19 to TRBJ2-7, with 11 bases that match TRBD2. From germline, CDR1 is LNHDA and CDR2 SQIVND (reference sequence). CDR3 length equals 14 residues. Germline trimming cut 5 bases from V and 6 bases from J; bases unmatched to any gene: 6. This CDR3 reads CASSPLAGGPEQYF. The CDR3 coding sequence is TGTGCCAGTAGTCCATTAGCGGGGGGGCCCGAGCAGTACTTC.

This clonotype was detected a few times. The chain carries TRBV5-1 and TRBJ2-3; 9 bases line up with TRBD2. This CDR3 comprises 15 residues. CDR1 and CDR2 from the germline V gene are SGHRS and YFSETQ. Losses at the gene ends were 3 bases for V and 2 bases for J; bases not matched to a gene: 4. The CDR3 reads CASSSRGGFTDTQYF. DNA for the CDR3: TGCGCCAGCAGCTCGCGGGGGGGATTCACAGATACGCAGTATTTT.